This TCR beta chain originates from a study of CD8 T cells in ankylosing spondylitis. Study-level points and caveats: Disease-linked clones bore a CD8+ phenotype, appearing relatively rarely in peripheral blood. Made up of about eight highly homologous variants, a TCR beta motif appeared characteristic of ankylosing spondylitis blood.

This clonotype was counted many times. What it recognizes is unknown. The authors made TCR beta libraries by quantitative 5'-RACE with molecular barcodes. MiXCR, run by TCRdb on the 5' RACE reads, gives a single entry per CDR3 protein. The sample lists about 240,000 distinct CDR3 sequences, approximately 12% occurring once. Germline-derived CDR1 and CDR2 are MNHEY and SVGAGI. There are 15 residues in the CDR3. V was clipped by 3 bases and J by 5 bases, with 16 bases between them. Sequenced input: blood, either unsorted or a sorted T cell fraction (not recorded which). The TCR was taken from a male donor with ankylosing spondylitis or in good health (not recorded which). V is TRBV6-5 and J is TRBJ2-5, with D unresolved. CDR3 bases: TGTGCCAGCAGTTATCGACCCTCCGGGTTTGAGACCCAGTACTTC. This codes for CASSYRPSGFETQYF.